This T cell receptor (beta chain) was found in a study of blood T cell repertoires in COVID-19. Study overall: T cells, B-cell-depleted T cells, or PBMCs supplied cDNA or gDNA.

Original data processing: Reference gene primers were amplified, and this amplification served to estimate nucleated cell counts. Generated by immunoSEQ multiplex PCR, the TCRdb table keeps only in-frame clones and is missing some. For V, J and clone size, that table is used; D and trimming come from the DNA. The table has roughly 330,000 clones, under 90% seen once. Recovered status in Cohort 3 required two negative PCRs, clearance, or symptom resolution. The V gene end was trimmed by 4 bases and the J gene end by 3 bases; junction bases not matched to a gene: 3. Germline CDR1 reads SEHNR; CDR2 reads FQNEAQ (reference sequence). This CDR3 has 14 amino acids. There are a few counts of this clone.

The gene calls are TRBV7-9 and TRBJ2-7, with TRBD1 identical over 10 bases. Sequenced input: PBMCs or T cells enriched from blood (not recorded which). This TCR was sampled from a woman under 30 who had recovered from COVID-19. The CDR3 here is CASSSGTGVYEQYF. CDR3 nucleotide sequence: TGTGCCAGCAGCTCCGGGACAGGGGTCTACGAGCAGTACTTC.